These 10 T cell receptor beta chains were all obtained from the same sample, sequenced in a study of T cell repertoires in cytomegalovirus infection. TCRdb recomputed calls from the reads with MiXCR, one row per CDR3 protein. The sample holds roughly 920,000 distinct CDR3 sequences, more than 25% seen once. The antigens for these receptors are not known. The sequencing used cultured CD8+ T cells from PBMCs, collected from culture after CMV antigen stimulation. Receptors were obtained from a human donor in good health (CMV status not recorded). Some clones in this sample may be carry-over from other donors' samples.

In this sample, this clonotype turned up a few times. The chain couples TRBV11-1 to TRBJ2-2; TRBD2 matches at 9 bases. Germline CDR1 is SGHAT and CDR2 is FQDESV (reference sequence). Trimming at V came to 0 bases and at J to 6 bases, leaving 8 bases not matched to a gene. This CDR3 spans 17 amino acids. CDR3 region: CASSLALSGGLPGELFF. DNA of the CDR3: TGTGCCAGCAGCTTAGCTCTTAGCGGGGGCCTACCCGGGGAGCTGTTTTTT.

The CDR3 loop reads CASSLEEGEQFF. The CDR3 region has the DNA TGTGCCAGCAGCTTAGAGGAGGGGGAGCAGTTCTTC. The V call is TRBV13, the J call TRBJ2-1; D is perhaps TRBD2 (6 bases). Germline-derived CDR1 and CDR2 are PRHDT and FYEKMQ (reference sequence). Trimming shortened V by 1 base and J by 10 bases, and 8 bases separated the two germline ends. This CDR3 has 12 amino acids.

V is TRBV27 and J is TRBJ1-4; D uncertain. V lost 4 bases, J lost 0 bases, and 12 bases lay in between. Germline V CDR1 and CDR2: MNHEY, SMNVEV (reference sequence). This CDR3 is built from 16 residues. This CDR3 is CASSSTDGATNEKLFF. The CDR3 DNA reads as TGTGCCAGCAGTTCCACCGACGGAGCAACTAATGAAAAACTGTTTTTT. Combining the CDR3 with reference TRBV27 and TRBJ1-4 gives the whole variable domain EAQVTQNPRYLITVTGKKLTVTCSQNMNHEYMSWYRQDPGLGLRQIYYSMNVEVTDKGDVPEGYKVSRKEKRNFPLILESPSPNQTSLYFCASSSTDGATNEKLFFGSGTQLSVL.

This clonotype was detected ten times or more. V usage is TRBV7-8 and J usage is TRBJ1-1; 7 nucleotides match TRBD1. This CDR3 has 15 amino acids. V lost 2 bases to trimming and J lost 4 bases; unmatched junction nucleotides: 7. Germline CDR1 and CDR2: SGHVS and FQNEAQ. The CDR3 is CASSLKGARGTEAFF. The CDR3 DNA sequence: TGTGCCAGCAGCTTAAAGGGGGCCCGGGGCACTGAAGCTTTCTTT.

This chain links TRBV28 with TRBJ1-4, with a possible D match to TRBD1 (5 bases). V was cut by 6 bases and J by 8 bases, with 19 bases left in between. This CDR3 spans 15 amino acids. Germline CDR1 and CDR2: MDHEN and SYDVKM. The CDR3 protein is CASRTGGTEEEKLFF. DNA of the CDR3: TGTGCCAGCAGAACAGGCGGGACGGAGGAGGAAAAACTGTTTTTT.

The rearrangement joins TRBV7-6 to TRBJ2-7; the D gene is possibly TRBD1 (7 bases). Germline V gene sequence: CDR1 SGHVS, CDR2 FNYEAQ. Trimming removed 1 base at V and 3 bases at J, with 13 bases between. This CDR3 comprises 15 residues. This chain's CDR3 is CASSLVAGGLYEQYF. The CDR3 nucleotides are TGTGCCAGCAGCTTAGTTGCAGGGGGGCTCTACGAGCAGTACTTC.

J is TRBJ1-6 and V is TRBV4-1; weak D call: TRBD1 (6 bases). CDR1 and CDR2 (germline): MGHRA, YSYEKL. The CDR3 totals 14 residues. Trimming took 3 bases from V and 14 from J, leaving 17 bases between them. The CDR3 protein is CASSQDSGVGALHF. The DNA of the CDR3 is TGCGCCAGCAGCCAGGACTCAGGGGTAGGGGCCCTCCACTTT.

This clonotype was picked up a small number of times. The chain employs TRBV9 and TRBJ2-3; tentatively, D is TRBD1 (6 bases). Trimming removed 3 bases from V and 3 bases from J, with 11 bases in between. The CDR3 length is 14 residues. Germline V gives CDR1 SGDLS, CDR2 YYNGEE. CDR3 region: CASSEFRGTDTQYF. In nucleotides, the CDR3 is TGTGCCAGCAGCGAGTTTAGGGGGACAGATACGCAGTATTTT. The full variable domain, its missing parts supplied by reference TRBV9 and TRBJ2-3, is DSGVTQTPKHLITATGQRVTLRCSPRSGDLSVYWYQQSLDQGLQFLIQYYNGEERAKGNILERFSAQQFPDLHSELNLSSLELGDSALYFCASSEFRGTDTQYFGPGTRLTVL.

This clonotype was seen a handful of times. The J gene is TRBJ2-3, the V gene TRBV27; 9 nucleotides agree with TRBD1. The CDR3 is 17 residues long. Trimming cost V 0 bases and J 4 bases; bases outside gene matches: 8. CDR1 and CDR2 (germline): MNHEY, SMNVEV (reference sequence). The CDR3 DNA is TGTGCCAGCAGTTTATCGGCCGGGACAGGGATCCCAGATACGCAGTATTTT. It codes for CASSLSAGTGIPDTQYF.

This clonotype was seen only a few times. The rearrangement uses TRBV27 and TRBJ2-4, with a weak D call TRBD1 (6 bases). This CDR3 has 16 amino acids. Germline CDR1 is MNHEY and CDR2 is SMNVEV (reference sequence). Between the trimmed V and J ends, which lost 5 bases and 3 bases, there was a span of 17 bases. The CDR3 nucleotides are TGTGCCAGCAGTCCTGATCTACAGGGTTTCAAAAACATTCAGTACTTC. Amino acids: CASSPDLQGFKNIQYF.